This paragraph covers one T cell receptor beta chain sequence. There are many counts of this clonotype. The antigen this receptor binds is unknown. No much larger clone exists at a distance of one base, and base qualities are not known. This sample stems from a study of T-cell reconstitution after alpha-beta-depleted transplantation in children (dated by TCRdb to about 2016). At the level of the whole study: The study quantitatively tracked T-cell immune reconstitution after TCRalphabeta/CD19-depleted allogeneic hematopoietic cell transplantation in children using TCR repertoire profiling. Here is what the overall study found, with its caveats: The frequencies of hyperexpanded clones fell over the following months, and after one year, T-cell counts and TCRbeta diversity were mostly attributed to newly produced T cells. About two months after transplant, the apparently early recovery of alphabetaT-cell counts reportedly depended on just several hundred clones that had expanded rapidly and came from non-depleted graft cells. In some patients, the high TCRbeta diversity seen at day 60 was put down to recipient T cells and intrathymic progenitors that had survived conditioning.

V was cut back by 0 bases and J by 3 bases, leaving a gap of 7 bases between them. The CDR3 contains 13 residues, cysteine and phenylalanine counted. Just CDR3 DNA is preserved here, 39 bases in frame from base 1. CDR1 and CDR2 were assigned from the germline V gene as SGDLS and YYNGEE. Library method: PCR. Instrument on record: Illumina HiSeq 2500. To normalize quantification of the TCRbeta repertoire, the TCR libraries were built with molecular barcoding that relied on unique molecular identifiers. Through fastp at Q25 and MiXCR, TCRdb rebuilt clones from the public reads, retaining in-frame beta chains. Each CDR3 protein gets just one entry, which takes the most common genes and DNA from the rows behind it. The sample contains a few hundred thousand distinct CDR3 sequences, roughly 12% of them found a single time. About 25% of the sample is taken by the ten largest. What this sample's treatment or condition label stands for: allogeneic hematopoietic cell transplantation with graft depleted of TCRalphabeta T cells and CD19 B cells. Transplant recipients were children who received TCRalphabeta/CD19-depleted allogeneic hematopoietic cell grafts.

The source material was peripheral blood, sampled 180 days after TCRalphabeta/CD19-depleted stem cell transplant. The chain was built from TRBV9 and TRBJ2-7; no D gene can be assigned with confidence. The receptor was isolated from a male patient under 10 years old who had a stem cell transplant for chronic granulomatous disease, so the T cells may come from the graft donor. The base sequence is TGTGCCAGCAGCGTAGGTGGAGACTACGAGCAGTACTTC. Its protein reads: CASSVGGDYEQYF.